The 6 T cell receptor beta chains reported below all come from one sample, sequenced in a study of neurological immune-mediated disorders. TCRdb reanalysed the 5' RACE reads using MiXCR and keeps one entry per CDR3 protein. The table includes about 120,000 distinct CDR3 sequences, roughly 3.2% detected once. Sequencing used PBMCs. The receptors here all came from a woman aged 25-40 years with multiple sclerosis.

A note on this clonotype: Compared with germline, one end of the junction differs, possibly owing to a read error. Here the CDR3 DNA reads TGTGCCAGCAGCCTTTTTGACAGGGACAATGAGAAGTTCTTC. This translates into CASSLFDRDNEKFF. J is TRBJ2-1 and V is TRBV5-6; TRBD1 matches 7 bases. Looked up from germline, CDR1 is SGHDT and CDR2 is YYEEEE. This CDR3 contains 14 residues.

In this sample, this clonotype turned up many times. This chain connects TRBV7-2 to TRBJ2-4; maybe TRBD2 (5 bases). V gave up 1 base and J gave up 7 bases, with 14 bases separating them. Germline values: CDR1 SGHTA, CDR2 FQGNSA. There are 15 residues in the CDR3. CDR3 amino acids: CASSLGRRAGNIQYF. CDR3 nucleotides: TGTGCCAGCAGCTTAGGCCGGCGGGCCGGGAACATTCAGTACTTC.

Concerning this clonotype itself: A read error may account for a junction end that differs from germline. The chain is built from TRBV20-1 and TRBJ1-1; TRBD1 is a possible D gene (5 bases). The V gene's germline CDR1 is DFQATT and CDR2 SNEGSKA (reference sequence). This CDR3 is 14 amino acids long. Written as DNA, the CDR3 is TGCAGTGCAGTATCCCTCTGGGACGGCTCTATAGGGGTCTTT. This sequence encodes CSAVSLWDGSIGVF.

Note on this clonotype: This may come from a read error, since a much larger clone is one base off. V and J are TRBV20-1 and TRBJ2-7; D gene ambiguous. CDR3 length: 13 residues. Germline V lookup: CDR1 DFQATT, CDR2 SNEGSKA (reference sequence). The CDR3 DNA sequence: TGCAGTGCTCGAGAGGTGGTAGCCTACGAGCAGTACTTC. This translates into CSAREVVAYEQYF.

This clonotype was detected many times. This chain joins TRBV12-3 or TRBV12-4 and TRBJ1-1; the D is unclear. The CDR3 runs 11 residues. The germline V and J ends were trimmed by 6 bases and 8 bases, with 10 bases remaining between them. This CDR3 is CASSNTAEAFF. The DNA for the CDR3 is TGTGCCAGCAGCAACACAGCAGAAGCTTTCTTT.

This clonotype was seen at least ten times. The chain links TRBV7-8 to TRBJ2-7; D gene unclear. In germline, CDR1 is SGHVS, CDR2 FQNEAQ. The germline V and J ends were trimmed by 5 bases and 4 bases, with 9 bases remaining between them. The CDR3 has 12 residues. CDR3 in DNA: TGTGCCAGCAGCCTTAGTATTTACGAGCAGTACTTC. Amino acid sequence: CASSLSIYEQYF.